This TCR beta chain was recovered during a study of blood T cell repertoires in COVID-19. Study in general: PBMCs, B-cell-depleted T cells, or T cells provided the cDNA or gDNA that made up the material.

Trimming removed 4 bases from V and 5 bases from J; junction bases left unmatched: 5. Germline CDR1 reads SGDLS; CDR2 reads YYNGEE. CDR3 size: 14 residues. The Seattle site enrolled patients during active infection and followed them longitudinally. Assay used: immunoSEQ multiplex PCR; TCRdb lists only in-frame clones, some missing. Of approximately 64,000 clones detected, 88% appear once; the ten largest clones hold 43%. The sequencing sample was made of peripheral blood. This chain links TRBV9 with TRBJ2-7, with 11 bases identical to TRBD2. This clonotype was sampled from an older woman with COVID-19, enrolled during active disease. CDR3 bases: TGTGCCAGCAGCTCAAGGGGACTAGCGGACGAGCAGTACTTC. It specifies CASSSRGLADEQYF.